These 10 T cell receptor beta chains were sequenced from one sample in a study of Ad26.COV2.S vaccination and SARS-CoV-2 variants. Treatment: around 19 received Ad26.COV2.S at low or high dose, single or two shots; 5 received placebo; per-sample allocation not given. Day 63 following the first vaccine or placebo injection was when the samples were taken. Libraries were prepared by immunoSEQ multiplex PCR; TCRdb keeps only in-frame clonotypes and omits some of them. Here the sample spans roughly 380,000 clones, 80% to 90% being singletons. The sample was peripheral blood, taken in a trial of Ad26.COV2.S vaccine versus placebo. All receptors derive from a person between 18 and 65 years old who received the Ad26.COV2.S COVID-19 vaccine or a placebo.

V and J are TRBV24-1 and TRBJ1-1; 9 nucleotides match TRBD1. Germline trimming cut 7 bases from V and 1 base from J; bases unmatched to any gene: 6. The CDR3 totals 15 residues. The V gene's germline CDR1 is KGHDR and CDR2 SFDVKD. The CDR3 sequence is CATRLSTGGNTEAFF. The DNA for the CDR3 is TGTGCCACCAGACTATCGACAGGGGGGAACACTGAAGCTTTCTTT.

The rearrangement uses TRBV29-1 and TRBJ1-1; D not resolved. V was pared by 4 bases and J by 7 bases, with 10 bases between. Germline V lookup: CDR1 SQVTM, CDR2 ANQGSEA. CDR3 length: 11 residues. DNA of the CDR3: TGCAGCGTTGCCAGAGGCAATGAAGCTTTCTTT. It is translated as CSVARGNEAFF. The full variable domain, its missing parts supplied by reference TRBV29-1 and TRBJ1-1, is SAVISQKPSRDICQRGTSLTIQCQVDSQVTMMFWYRQQPGQSLTLIATANQGSEATYESGFVIDKFPISRPNLTFSTLTVSNMSPEDSSIYLCSVARGNEAFFGQGTRLTVV.

The chain carries TRBV6-1 and TRBJ2-1; D possibly uses TRBD1 or TRBD2 (6 bases each). V gave up 2 bases and J gave up 5 bases, with 16 bases separating them. The CDR3 length is 16 residues. The V gene's germline CDR1 is MNHNS and CDR2 SASEGT. The chain's CDR3 is CASSEIWGALHNEQFF. The DNA for the CDR3 is TGTGCCAGCAGTGAAATTTGGGGGGCTCTACACAATGAGCAGTTCTTC.

This chain uses TRBV14 with TRBJ1-3; possible D gene TRBD1, 6 bases. This CDR3 has 16 amino acids. Germline V gives CDR1 SGHDN, CDR2 FVKESK. The ends were cut back, 4 bases at V and 0 bases at J, with 13 bases in the middle. CDR3 sequence reads: CASSRPGETSGNTIYF. The CDR3 DNA reads as TGTGCCAGCAGCCGCCCAGGGGAAACCTCTGGAAACACCATATATTTT.

This clone has a single count. The chain couples TRBV3-1 (or the pseudogene TRBV3-2) to TRBJ2-2; D may be TRBD1 (5 bases). V was clipped by 4 bases and J by 1 base, with 10 bases between them. Germline assignment: CDR1 LGHDT and CDR2 YNNKEL (reference sequence). The length of the CDR3 is 15 residues. CDR3 coding DNA: TGTGCCAGCAGCCCACTTAGGGGGAACACCGGGGAGCTGTTTTTT. Translated: CASSPLRGNTGELFF.

The V gene is TRBV27, the J gene TRBJ2-7; a possible D gene is TRBD1 (5 bases). Germline-derived CDR1 and CDR2 are MNHEY and SMNVEV (reference sequence). The CDR3 length is 14 residues. V lost 1 base to trimming and J lost 0 bases, with 7 bases between them. Written as DNA, the CDR3 is TGTGCCAGCAGTTTATTCGACAGCTCCTACGAGCAGTACTTC. Protein product: CASSLFDSSYEQYF.

The J gene is TRBJ1-2, the V gene TRBV11-2, with D perhaps matching TRBD1 (5 bases). Deletions cut 4 bases from V and 0 bases from J, with 12 bases between. The CDR3 is 15 residues long. Looked up from germline, CDR1 is SGHAT and CDR2 is FQNNGV. In DNA, the CDR3 is TGTGCCAGCAGCTCGGGGACGGTAGCTAACTATGGCTACACCTTC. Translating gives CASSSGTVANYGYTF.

To note about this clone: Other nucleotide sequences from this sample produce the same CDR3. V usage is TRBV9 and J usage is TRBJ2-1; 7 bases fit TRBD2. J gave up 6 bases and V 0 bases, and 0 bases lay outside the gene matches. The germline V gene encodes CDR1 SGDLS and CDR2 YYNGEE. There are 13 residues in the CDR3. The CDR3 DNA reads as TGTGCCAGCAGCGTAGCGGGGGGCAATGAGCAGTTCTTC. Protein sequence: CASSVAGGNEQFF.

The V call is TRBV7-8, the J call TRBJ2-7; TRBD1 is a possible D gene (6 bases). Trimming removed 7 bases from V and 7 bases from J, with 17 bases in between. There are 13 residues in the CDR3. Germline loops: CDR1 SGHVS, CDR2 FQNEAQ. The CDR3 loop is CASTSRGDTEQYF. For the CDR3, the DNA is TGTGCCAGCACCTCGCGTGGGGACACGGAGCAGTACTTC.

V gene TRBV4-1 combines with J gene TRBJ1-5, with D tentatively TRBD1 (5 bases). The germline V and J ends were trimmed by 2 bases and 7 bases, with 15 bases remaining between them. Germline lookup yields CDR1 MGHRA and CDR2 YSYEKL. CDR3 length: 15 residues. CDR3 sequence reads: CASSQLLRGAQPQHF. The CDR3 DNA follows: TGCGCCAGCAGCCAACTACTCCGAGGGGCCCAGCCCCAGCATTTT.